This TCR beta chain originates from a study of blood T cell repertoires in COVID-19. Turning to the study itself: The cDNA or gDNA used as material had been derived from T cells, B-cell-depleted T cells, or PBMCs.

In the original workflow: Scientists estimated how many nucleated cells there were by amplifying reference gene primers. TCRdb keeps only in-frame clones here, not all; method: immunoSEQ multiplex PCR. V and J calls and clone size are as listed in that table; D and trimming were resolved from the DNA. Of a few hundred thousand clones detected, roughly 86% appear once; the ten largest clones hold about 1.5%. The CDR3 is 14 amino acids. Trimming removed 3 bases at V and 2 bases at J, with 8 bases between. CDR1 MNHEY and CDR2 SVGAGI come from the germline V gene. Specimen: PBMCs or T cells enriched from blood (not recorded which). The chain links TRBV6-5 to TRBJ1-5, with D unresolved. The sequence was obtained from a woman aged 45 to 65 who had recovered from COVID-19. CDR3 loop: CASSYSQGNQPQHF. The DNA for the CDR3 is TGTGCCAGCAGTTATTCCCAGGGCAATCAGCCCCAGCATTTT.